Following are 16 T cell receptor beta chains from one sample sequenced in a study of tumor-infiltrating lymphocytes in primary liver carcinoma. A primer matching the constant region was used to make TCR beta cDNA from 450 to 500 ng of total RNA. The TCR beta library was amplified through three nested multiplex PCR rounds in a modified ARM-PCR procedure. The first two PCR rounds used TRBV1-TRBV30 primers with a Cbeta primer, nine to ten cycles each. TCRdb analysed the multiplex PCR reads with MiXCR anew, one entry per CDR3 protein. The data hold 55,000 to 65,000 distinct CDR3 sequences, with 55% to 75% observed a single time. Joint extraction of RNA and DNA used about 17-32 mg of bulk tissue that was unsorted. The sequencing input was liver tumor tissue from sampling region 2. Stated subset: tumor region T2, inferior pole. Receptors were obtained from a man aged 35-49 years with primary liver carcinoma and hepatitis B virus infection.

On this clonotype: A much larger clonotype is one base distant, so this may be a read error. The J gene is TRBJ2-7, the V gene TRBV6-1, with a tentative D call TRBD2 (5 bases). CDR3 size: 17 residues. Trimming took off 1 base at V and 4 bases at J, with 20 bases between the two ends. CDR1 and CDR2 from the germline V gene are MNHNS and SASEGT. The CDR3 loop reads CASSEGAGGRNVYEQYF. CDR3 DNA: TGTGCCAGCAGTGAAGGGGCCGGCGGGCGTAACGTGTACGAGCAGTACTTC.

This clonotype was observed a single time. The rearrangement links TRBV4-3 to TRBJ2-1, with 10 bases aligning to TRBD2. Germline-derived CDR1 and CDR2 are LGHNA and YSLEER. Germline trimming cut 2 bases from V and 8 bases from J; bases unmatched to any gene: 6. The CDR3 is made up of 15 amino acids. The CDR3, as DNA: TGCGCCAGCAGCCAATTTCAGGGGACTAGCGATGAGCAGTTCTTC. Its protein is CASSQFQGTSDEQFF.

The J gene is TRBJ1-3, the V gene TRBV28; D gene uncertain. The CDR3 is 12 residues long. Trimming took off 8 bases at V and 0 bases at J, with 5 bases between the two ends. Germline-derived CDR1 and CDR2 are MDHEN and SYDVKM. CDR3 region: CASYVSGNTIYF. The DNA for the CDR3 is TGTGCCAGCTACGTCTCTGGAAACACCATATATTTT. The whole variable domain, remainder taken from reference TRBV28 and TRBJ1-3, is DVKVTQSSRYLVKRTGEKVFLECVQDMDHENMFWYRQDPGLGLRLIYFSYDVKMKEKGDIPEGYSVSREKKERFSLILESASTNQTSMYLCASYVSGNTIYFGEGSWLTVV.

For this clonotype: A read error may explain this, as a much larger clone is one base away. The rearrangement joins TRBV7-9 to TRBJ1-1; no clear D gene. Germline assignment: CDR1 SEHNR and CDR2 FQNEAQ (reference sequence). The length of the CDR3 is 13 residues. CDR3 DNA: TGTGCCAGCAGCAGACTCTTGAACACTGAAGCTATCTTT. This encodes CASSRLLNTEAIF.

The rearrangement links TRBV5-1 to TRBJ2-3; D unresolved. Germline V CDR1 and CDR2: SGHRS, YFSETQ. This CDR3 region has 16 residues. Trimming cost V 0 bases and J 4 bases, with 15 bases left between them. CDR3: CASSLGETGISDTQYF. The CDR3 DNA reads TGCGCCAGCAGCTTGGGCGAGACTGGCATTTCAGATACGCAGTATTTT. Full variable domain (remainder filled in from reference TRBV5-1 and TRBJ2-3): KAGVTQTPRYLIKTRGQQVTLSCSPISGHRSVSWYQQTPGQGLQFLFEYFSETQRNKGNFPGRFSGRQFSNSRSEMNVSTLELGDSALYLCASSLGETGISDTQYFGPGTRLTVL.

As for this clonotype: An end of the junction differs from the germline gene, which may be a read error. This chain joins TRBV6-2 or TRBV6-3 and TRBJ1-1; the D gene is possibly TRBD1 (5 bases). CDR3 length: 15 residues. Germline values: CDR1 MNHEY, CDR2 SVGEGT. The CDR3 nucleotides read TGTGCCAGCAGTCCAATAGGGACGCCCATGACTGAAGCGTTATTT. Its translation is CASSPIGTPMTEALF.

For this clonotype: One end of the junction varies from germline; a read error may be responsible. This sequence joins TRBV11-1 and TRBJ1-2; 9 bases match TRBD1. Germline CDR1 SGHAT, CDR2 FQDESV (reference sequence). The CDR3 is made up of 15 amino acids. In nucleotides, the CDR3 is TGTGCCAACGGCTTTCGGACAGGGGCGGACTATGGCTACACTTTC. It yields the protein CANGFRTGADYGYTF.

In the case of this clonotype: A read error is possible here, since a much larger clone lies one base away. The chain carries TRBV5-5 and TRBJ2-4, with TRBD2 as a possible D gene (6 bases). The CDR3 consists of 15 residues. Germline V gene sequence: CDR1 SGHKS, CDR2 YYEKEE (reference sequence). In DNA form, the CDR3 reads TGTGCCAACAGCTTGATGGCGGGGGCCAAAAACATTCAGTACTTC. Translation: CANSLMAGAKNIQYF.

The table lists this clonotype with a count of one. This could be a read error, since a much larger clone is one nucleotide away. The chain has TRBV28 and TRBJ1-5, with unresolved D. The V and J ends lost 5 bases and 3 bases respectively, with 32 bases between them. Germline V gene data show CDR1 as MDHEN and CDR2 as SYDVKM. This CDR3 has 21 residues. The CDR3 is CASSQESGDTSFSRYNQPQHF. The DNA of the CDR3 is TGTGCCAGCAGTCAGGAATCGGGAGACACGAGTTTTTCCCGATACAATCAGCCCCAGCATTTT.

This clonotype was detected ten times or more. V is TRBV4-1 and J is TRBJ2-5; no clear D gene. The CDR3 has 14 residues. CDR1 is MGHRA and CDR2 is YSYEKL in the germline V gene. The V and J ends lost 8 bases and 2 bases respectively, with 15 bases between them. DNA for the CDR3: TGCGCCAGCGCCCTCCACATAAGGCAAGAGACCCAGTACTTC. Translated, it gives CASALHIRQETQYF.

Notes on this clonotype: One junction end disagrees with the germline gene, perhaps due to a read error. This chain links TRBV6-5 with TRBJ2-7; D assignment may be TRBD1 or TRBD2 (5 bases each). The CDR3 has 11 amino acids. Germline lookup yields CDR1 MNHEY and CDR2 SVGAGI. CDR3 nucleotides: TGTGCCAGCAGTTACTTGGGGGTGCAGTATTTC. It translates to CASSYLGVQYF.

This clonotype was detected once. One end of the junction varies from germline; a read error may be responsible. The chain is built from TRBV6-6 and TRBJ2-7; D is perhaps TRBD1 or TRBD2 (5 bases each). The V gene's germline CDR1 is MNHNY and CDR2 SVGAGI (reference sequence). The CDR3 is 13 residues long. The CDR3 here is CASREGPSYVQYF. The DNA of the CDR3 is TGTGCCAGCAGAGAGGGGCCTTCCTACGTGCAGTACTTC.

The sample holds many counts of this clonotype. This clone may be a read error of a much larger clone one base away. The chain employs TRBV11-3 and TRBJ2-1, with no clear D. CDR1 and CDR2 (germline): SGHNT, YENEEA. The CDR3 totals 12 residues. The DNA for the CDR3 is TGTGCCAGCAGCTTAAATGCCAATGGGCAGTTCTTC. Protein product: CASSLNANGQFF.

The V call is TRBV5-4, the J call TRBJ1-1, with D hard to call. The CDR3 consists of 13 residues. CDR1 and CDR2 from the germline V gene are SGHNT and YYREEE (reference sequence). V shed 8 bases and J shed 2 bases, with 13 bases lying between them. The CDR3 bases are TGTGCCAGTGGCTTGGGTGGAAACACTGAAGCTTTCTTT. Translated, it gives CASGLGGNTEAFF. Filled out from reference TRBV5-4 and TRBJ1-1, the complete variable domain reads ETGVTQSPTHLIKTRGQQVTLRCSSQSGHNTVSWYQQALGQGPQFIFQYYREEENGRGNFPPRFSGLQFPNYSSELNVNALELDDSALYLCASGLGGNTEAFFGQGTRLTVV.

This clonotype was counted a few times. It may be a read error: a sequence one base away is much more abundant. This chain joins TRBV29-1 and TRBJ1-1, with D unclear. Germline V lookup: CDR1 SQVTM, CDR2 ANQGSEA. With 4 bases removed from V and 4 bases from J, the gap between germline ends came to 19 bases. The CDR3 extends over 15 amino acids. CDR3 sequence: CSVAPGWGMSTEAFF. Here the CDR3 DNA reads TGCAGCGTTGCCCCGGGATGGGGAATGAGCACTGAAGCTTTCTTT.

The rearrangement joins TRBV11-2 to TRBJ1-1, with D tentatively TRBD1 (6 bases). Deletions cut 7 bases from V and 1 base from J, with 10 bases between. The CDR3 loop spans 13 amino acids. The germline V gene encodes CDR1 SGHAT and CDR2 FQNNGV. CDR3 sequence: CASMMGQNTEAFF. The CDR3 DNA is TGTGCCAGCATGATGGGACAGAACACTGAAGCTTTCTTT.